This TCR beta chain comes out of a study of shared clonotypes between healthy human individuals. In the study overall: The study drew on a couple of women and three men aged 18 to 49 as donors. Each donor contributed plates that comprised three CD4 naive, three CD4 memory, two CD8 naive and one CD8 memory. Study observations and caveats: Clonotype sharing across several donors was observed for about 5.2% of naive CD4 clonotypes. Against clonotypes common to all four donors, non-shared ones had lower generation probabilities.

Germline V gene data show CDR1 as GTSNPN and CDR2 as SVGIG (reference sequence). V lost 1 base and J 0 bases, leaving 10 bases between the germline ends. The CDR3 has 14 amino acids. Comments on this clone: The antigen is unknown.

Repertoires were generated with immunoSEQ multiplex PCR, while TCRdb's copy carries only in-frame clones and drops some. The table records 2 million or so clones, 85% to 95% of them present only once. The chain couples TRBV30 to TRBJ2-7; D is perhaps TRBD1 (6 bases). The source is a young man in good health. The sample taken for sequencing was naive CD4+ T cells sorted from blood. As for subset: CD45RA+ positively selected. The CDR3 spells CAWSDRVLSYEQYF. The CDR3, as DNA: TGTGCCTGGAGTGACAGGGTTCTCTCCTACGAGCAGTACTTC.